This T cell receptor beta chain is drawn from a study of blood T cells in healthy people across ages. Overall study results and limits: The study regarded diversity estimates from one million T cells as underestimates. There was a strong correlation between TCR beta diversity and naive T cell percentage.

The CDR3 consists of 16 residues. Deletions cut 1 base from V and 3 bases from J, with 16 bases between. The V gene's germline CDR1 is SEHNR and CDR2 FQNEAQ (reference sequence). Comments on this clonotype: Its specificity is not known.

A second about 6 to 12 cycle PCR used barcoded and J-beta primers. Tagging of each cDNA molecule was performed by a template-switch adaptor with 12 random nucleotides. TCRdb processed the 5' RACE reads anew with MiXCR; each CDR3 protein has one entry. The sample lists 1.8 million or so distinct CDR3 sequences, roughly two fifths occurring once. Sequencing input: blood. V gene TRBV7-9 combines with J gene TRBJ2-7; the D is unclear. The clonotype originates from a human donor in good health. The CDR3 protein is CASSLVLDGPNYEQYF. CDR3 DNA: TGTGCCAGCAGCTTAGTCCTTGATGGACCCAACTACGAGCAGTACTTC.